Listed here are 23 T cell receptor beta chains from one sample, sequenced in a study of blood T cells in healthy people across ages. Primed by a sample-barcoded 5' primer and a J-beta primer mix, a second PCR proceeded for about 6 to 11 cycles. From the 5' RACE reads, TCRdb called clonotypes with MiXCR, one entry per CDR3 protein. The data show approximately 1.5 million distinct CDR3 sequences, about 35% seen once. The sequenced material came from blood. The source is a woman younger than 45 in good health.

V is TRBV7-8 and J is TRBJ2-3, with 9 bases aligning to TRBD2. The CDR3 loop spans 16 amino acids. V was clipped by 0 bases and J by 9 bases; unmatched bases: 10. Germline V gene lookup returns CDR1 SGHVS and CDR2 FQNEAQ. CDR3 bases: TGTGCCAGCAGCTTAGCCCTGGGACTAGCCCTAACCACGCAGTATTTT. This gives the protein CASSLALGLALTTQYF.

The CDR3 spells CASSQEGSFYNEQFF. In DNA, the CDR3 is TGCGCCAGCAGCCAAGAAGGGAGTTTCTACAATGAGCAGTTCTTC. The J gene is TRBJ2-1, the V gene TRBV4-1, with D possibly being TRBD2 (5 bases). This CDR3 has 15 amino acids. The V end lost 0 bases, the J end lost 3 bases, and 9 bases lay between the germline ends. Germline CDR1 MGHRA, CDR2 YSYEKL.

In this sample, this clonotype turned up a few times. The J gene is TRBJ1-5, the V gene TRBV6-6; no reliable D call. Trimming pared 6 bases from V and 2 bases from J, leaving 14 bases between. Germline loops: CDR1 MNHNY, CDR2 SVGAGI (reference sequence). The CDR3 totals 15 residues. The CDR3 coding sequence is TGTGCCAGCAGGACGGAGAGGGAGGGCAATCAGCCCCAGCATTTT. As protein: CASRTEREGNQPQHF.

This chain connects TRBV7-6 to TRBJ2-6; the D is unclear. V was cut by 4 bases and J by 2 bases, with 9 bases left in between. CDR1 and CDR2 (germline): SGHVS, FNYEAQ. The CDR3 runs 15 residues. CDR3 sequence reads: CASSSKITGANVLTF. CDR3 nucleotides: TGTGCCAGCAGCTCTAAAATTACTGGGGCCAACGTCCTGACTTTC.

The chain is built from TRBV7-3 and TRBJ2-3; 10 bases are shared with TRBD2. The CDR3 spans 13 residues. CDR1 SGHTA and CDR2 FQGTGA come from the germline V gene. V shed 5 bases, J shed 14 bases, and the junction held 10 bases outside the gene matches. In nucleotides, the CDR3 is TGTGCCAGCAGCCGGAGCGGGGGGGCCGAACTGTATTTT. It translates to CASSRSGGAELYF.

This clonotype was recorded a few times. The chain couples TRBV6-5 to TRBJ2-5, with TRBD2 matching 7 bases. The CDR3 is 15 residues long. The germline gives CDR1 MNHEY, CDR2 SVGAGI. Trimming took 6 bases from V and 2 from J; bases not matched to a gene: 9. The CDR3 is CASSGGTSAQETQYF. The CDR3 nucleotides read TGTGCCAGCAGCGGGGGGACTTCTGCTCAAGAGACCCAGTACTTC.

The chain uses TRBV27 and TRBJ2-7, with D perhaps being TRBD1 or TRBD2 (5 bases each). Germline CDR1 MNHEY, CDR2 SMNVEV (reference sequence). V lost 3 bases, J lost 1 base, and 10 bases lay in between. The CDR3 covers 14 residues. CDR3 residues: CASSFGWGSYEQYF. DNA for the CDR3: TGTGCCAGCAGTTTTGGCTGGGGGTCCTACGAGCAGTACTTC.

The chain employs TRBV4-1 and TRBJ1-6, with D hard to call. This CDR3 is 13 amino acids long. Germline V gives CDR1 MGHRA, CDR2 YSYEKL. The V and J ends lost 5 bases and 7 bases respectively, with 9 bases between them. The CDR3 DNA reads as TGCGCCAGCAGCTCAACAGTGAATTCACCCCTCCACTTT. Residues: CASSSTVNSPLHF.

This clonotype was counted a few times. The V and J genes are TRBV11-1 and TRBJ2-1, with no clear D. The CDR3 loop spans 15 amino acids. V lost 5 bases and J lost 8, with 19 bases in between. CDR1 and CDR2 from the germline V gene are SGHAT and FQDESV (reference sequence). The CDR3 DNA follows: TGTGCCAGCAGCATCATTCGCGGACCTGGTCATGAGCAGTTCTTC. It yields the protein CASSIIRGPGHEQFF.

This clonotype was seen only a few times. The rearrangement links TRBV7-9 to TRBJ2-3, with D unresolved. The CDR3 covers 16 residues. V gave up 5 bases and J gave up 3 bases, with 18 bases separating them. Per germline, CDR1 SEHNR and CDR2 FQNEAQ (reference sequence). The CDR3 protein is CASSPPTITQTDTQYF. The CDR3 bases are TGTGCCAGCAGCCCTCCTACGATAACCCAGACAGATACGCAGTATTTT.

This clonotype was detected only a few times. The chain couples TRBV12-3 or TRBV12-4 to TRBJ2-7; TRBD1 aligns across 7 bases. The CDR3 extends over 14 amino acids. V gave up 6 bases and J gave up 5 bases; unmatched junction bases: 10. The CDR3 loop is CASRTRQGTDEQYF. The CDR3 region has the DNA TGTGCCAGCAGGACGCGACAGGGCACCGACGAGCAGTACTTC.

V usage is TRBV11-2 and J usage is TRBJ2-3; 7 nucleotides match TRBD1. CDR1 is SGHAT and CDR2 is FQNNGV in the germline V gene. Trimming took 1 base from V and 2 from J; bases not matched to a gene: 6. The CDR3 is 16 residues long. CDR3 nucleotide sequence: TGTGCCAGCAGCTTAGGAAGGGGGCTGTTCACAGATACGCAGTATTTT. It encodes CASSLGRGLFTDTQYF.

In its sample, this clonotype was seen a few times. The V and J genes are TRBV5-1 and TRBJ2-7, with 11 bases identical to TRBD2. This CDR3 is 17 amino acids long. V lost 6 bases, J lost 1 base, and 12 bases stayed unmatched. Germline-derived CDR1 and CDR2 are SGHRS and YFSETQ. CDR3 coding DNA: TGCGCCAGCACTCCCGATGCCGGGACTAGCGGTTCCTACGAGCAGTACTTC. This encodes CASTPDAGTSGSYEQYF.

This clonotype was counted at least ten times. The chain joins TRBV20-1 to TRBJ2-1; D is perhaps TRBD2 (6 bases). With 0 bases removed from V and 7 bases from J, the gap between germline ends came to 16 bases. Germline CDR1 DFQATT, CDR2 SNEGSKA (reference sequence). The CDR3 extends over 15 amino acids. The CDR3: CSARDLAIGGNEQFF. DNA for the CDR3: TGCAGTGCTAGAGACCTAGCGATAGGTGGGAATGAGCAGTTCTTC.

For the CDR3, the DNA is TGTGCCAGCCTCAAGCGGGACCACTACGAGCGGTACTTC. Protein sequence: CASLKRDHYERYF. The chain links TRBV2 to TRBJ2-4, with 7 bases matching TRBD2. Germline CDR1 is SNHLY and CDR2 is FYNNEI. The CDR3 runs to 13 residues. The V gene end was trimmed by 8 bases and the J gene end by 15 bases; junction bases not matched to a gene: 16.

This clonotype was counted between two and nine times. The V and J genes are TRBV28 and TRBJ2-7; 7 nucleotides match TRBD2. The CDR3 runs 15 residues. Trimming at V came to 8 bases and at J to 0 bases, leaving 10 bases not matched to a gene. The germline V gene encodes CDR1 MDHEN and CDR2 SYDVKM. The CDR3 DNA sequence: TGTGCCAGCCTGAATAGCGGGTCGAACTCCTACGAGCAGTACTTC. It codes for CASLNSGSNSYEQYF.

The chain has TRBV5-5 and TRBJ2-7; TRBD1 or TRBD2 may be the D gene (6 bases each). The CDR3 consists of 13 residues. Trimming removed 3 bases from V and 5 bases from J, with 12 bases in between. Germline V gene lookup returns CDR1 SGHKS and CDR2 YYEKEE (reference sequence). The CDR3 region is CASSSPGANEQYF. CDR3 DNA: TGTGCCAGCAGCTCCCCGGGGGCTAACGAGCAGTACTTC.

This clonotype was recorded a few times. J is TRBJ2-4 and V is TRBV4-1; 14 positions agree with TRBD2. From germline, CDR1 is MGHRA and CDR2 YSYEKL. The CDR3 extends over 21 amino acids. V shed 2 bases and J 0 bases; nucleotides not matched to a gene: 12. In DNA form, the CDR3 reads TGCGCCAGCAGCCAATTTGCGGGACTAGCGGGAGTGATGCTAGCCAAAAACATTCAGTACTTC. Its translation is CASSQFAGLAGVMLAKNIQYF.

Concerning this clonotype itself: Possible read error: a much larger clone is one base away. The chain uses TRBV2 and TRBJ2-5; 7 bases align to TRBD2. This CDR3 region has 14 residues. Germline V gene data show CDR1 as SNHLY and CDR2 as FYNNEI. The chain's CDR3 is CAGSVASGQETQYF. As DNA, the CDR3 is TGTGCCGGCAGTGTCGCTAGCGGACAAGAGACCCAGTACTTC.

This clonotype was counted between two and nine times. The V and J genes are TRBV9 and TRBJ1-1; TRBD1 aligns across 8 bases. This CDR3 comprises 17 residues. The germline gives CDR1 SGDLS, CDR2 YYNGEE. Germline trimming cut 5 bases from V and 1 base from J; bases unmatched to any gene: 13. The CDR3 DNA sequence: TGTGCCAGCAGAGACAGGGGAAGTTCTGGGCGGAACACTGAAGCTTTCTTT. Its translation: CASRDRGSSGRNTEAFF.

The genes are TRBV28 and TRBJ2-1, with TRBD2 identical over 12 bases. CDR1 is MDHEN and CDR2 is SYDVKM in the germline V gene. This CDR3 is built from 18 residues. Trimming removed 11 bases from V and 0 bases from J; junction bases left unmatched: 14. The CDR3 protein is CAGSWGLAGGRSYNEQFF. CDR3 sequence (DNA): TGTGCCGGCTCCTGGGGGCTAGCGGGAGGGCGCTCCTACAATGAGCAGTTCTTC. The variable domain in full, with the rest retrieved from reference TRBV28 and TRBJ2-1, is DVKVTQSSRYLVKRTGEKVFLECVQDMDHENMFWYRQDPGLGLRLIYFSYDVKMKEKGDIPEGYSVSREKKERFSLILESASTNQTSMYLCAGSWGLAGGRSYNEQFFGPGTRLTVL.

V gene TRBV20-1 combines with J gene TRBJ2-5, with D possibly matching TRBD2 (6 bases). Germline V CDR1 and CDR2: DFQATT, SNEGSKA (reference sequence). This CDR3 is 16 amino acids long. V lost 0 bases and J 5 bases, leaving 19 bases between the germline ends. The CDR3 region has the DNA TGCAGTGCTAGAGATGGGATCGGGAGACTAAGGGAGACCCAGTACTTC. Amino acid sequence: CSARDGIGRLRETQYF.

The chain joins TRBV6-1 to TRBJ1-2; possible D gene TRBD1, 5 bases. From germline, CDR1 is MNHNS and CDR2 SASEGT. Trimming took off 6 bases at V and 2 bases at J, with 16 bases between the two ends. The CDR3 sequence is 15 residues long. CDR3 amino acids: CASSVTAFQNYGYTF. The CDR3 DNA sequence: TGTGCCAGCAGCGTGACAGCTTTTCAAAACTATGGCTACACCTTC.